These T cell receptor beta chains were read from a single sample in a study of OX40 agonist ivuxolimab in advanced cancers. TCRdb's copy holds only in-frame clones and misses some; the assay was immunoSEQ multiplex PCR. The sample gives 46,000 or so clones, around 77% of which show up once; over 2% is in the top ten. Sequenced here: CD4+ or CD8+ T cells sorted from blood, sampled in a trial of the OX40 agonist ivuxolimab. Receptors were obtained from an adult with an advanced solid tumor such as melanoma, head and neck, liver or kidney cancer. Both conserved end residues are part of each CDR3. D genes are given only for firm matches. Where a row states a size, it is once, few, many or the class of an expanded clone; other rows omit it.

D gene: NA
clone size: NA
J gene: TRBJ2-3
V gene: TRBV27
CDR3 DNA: TGTGCCAGCAGTTTGAACACAGATACGCAGTATTTT
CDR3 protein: CASSLNTDTQYF

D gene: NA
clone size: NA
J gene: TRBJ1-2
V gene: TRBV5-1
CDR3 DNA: TGCGCCAGCAGCTTGGAAGGGGCCGGACTAGGTGGCTACACCTTC
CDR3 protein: CASSLEGAGLGGYTF

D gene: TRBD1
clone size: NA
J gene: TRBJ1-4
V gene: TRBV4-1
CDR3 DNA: TGCGCCAGCAGGGACGGACAGGGGGTAGGGACTAATGAAAAACTGTTTTTT
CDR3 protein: CASRDGQGVGTNEKLFF

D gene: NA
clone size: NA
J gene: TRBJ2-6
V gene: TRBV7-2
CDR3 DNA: TGTGCCAGCAGCTTAGTGGTAGTGGCCAACGTCCTGACTTTC
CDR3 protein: CASSLVVVANVLTF

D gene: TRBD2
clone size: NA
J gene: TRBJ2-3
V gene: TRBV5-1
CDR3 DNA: TGCGCCAGCAGCGTAGGACTAGCGCTGAGCGCAGATACGCAGTATTTT
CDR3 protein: CASSVGLALSADTQYF

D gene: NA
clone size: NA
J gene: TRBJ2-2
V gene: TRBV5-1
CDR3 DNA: TGCGCCAGCAGCTTGGGCTATTCCGGGGAGCTGTTTTTT
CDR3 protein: CASSLGYSGELFF

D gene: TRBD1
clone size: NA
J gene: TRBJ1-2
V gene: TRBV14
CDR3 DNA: TGTGCCAGCAGCCAATTGGGACAGGGAACCTATGGCTACACCTTC
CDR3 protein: CASSQLGQGTYGYTF

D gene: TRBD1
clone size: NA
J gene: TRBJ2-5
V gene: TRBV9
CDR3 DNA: TGTGCCAGCAGCGTAAGGACAGGAGAGACCCAGTACTTC
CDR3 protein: CASSVRTGETQYF

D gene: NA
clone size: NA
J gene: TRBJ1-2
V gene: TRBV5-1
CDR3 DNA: TGCGCCAGCAGCTCCGCCCTGGGCAACAGTAACTATGGCTACACCTTC
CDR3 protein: CASSSALGNSNYGYTF

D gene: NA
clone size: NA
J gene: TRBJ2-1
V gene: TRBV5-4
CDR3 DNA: TGTGCCAGCAGCTCGGTTAGGGGCTCCTACAATGAGCAGTTCTTC
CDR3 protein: CASSSVRGSYNEQFF

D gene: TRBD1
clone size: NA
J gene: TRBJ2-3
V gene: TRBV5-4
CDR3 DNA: TGTGCCAGCAGCCGTCGGACAGGGGGCTTAGATACGCAGTATTTT
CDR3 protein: CASSRRTGGLDTQYF

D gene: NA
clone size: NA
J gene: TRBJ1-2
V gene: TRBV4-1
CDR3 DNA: TGCGCCAGCAGCCAACCCTGGTTAACAACGAGGGATGGCTACACCTTC
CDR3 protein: CASSQPWLTTRDGYTF

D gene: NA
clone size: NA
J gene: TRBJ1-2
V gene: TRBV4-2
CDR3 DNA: TGTGCCAGCAGCCGAGGCAGTGACTATGGCTACACCTTC
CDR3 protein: CASSRGSDYGYTF

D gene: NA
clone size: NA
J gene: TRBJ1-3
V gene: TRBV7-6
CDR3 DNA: TGTGCCAGCAGCTTGTCGGGACCGGGGACGGGAAACACCATATATTTT
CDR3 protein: CASSLSGPGTGNTIYF

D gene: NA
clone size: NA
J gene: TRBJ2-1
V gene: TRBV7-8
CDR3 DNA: TGTGCCAGCAGCTTATCGGTGGGACGGCTAAATGAGCAGTTCTTC
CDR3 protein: CASSLSVGRLNEQFF

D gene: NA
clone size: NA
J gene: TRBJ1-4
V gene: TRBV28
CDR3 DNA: TGTGCCAGCACCGGGGCAAGCGAGGGTCATAATGAAAAACTGTTTTTT
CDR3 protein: CASTGASEGHNEKLFF

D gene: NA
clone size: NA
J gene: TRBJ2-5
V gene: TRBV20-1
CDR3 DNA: TGCAGTGCTAGAGATCGGACCCAGTACTTC
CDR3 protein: CSARDRTQYF

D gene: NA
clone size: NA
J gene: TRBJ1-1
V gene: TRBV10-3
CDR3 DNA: TGTGCCATCAGGCCTATGGGCCCGAACACTGAAGCTTTCTTT
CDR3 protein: CAIRPMGPNTEAFF

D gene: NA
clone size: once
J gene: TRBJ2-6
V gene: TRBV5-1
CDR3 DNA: TGCGCCAGCAGCGTACAGGTCAGCCAAACTGGGGCCAACGTCCTGACTTTC
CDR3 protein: CASSVQVSQTGANVLTF

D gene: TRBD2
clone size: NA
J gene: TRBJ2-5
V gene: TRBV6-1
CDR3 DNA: TGTGCCAGCAGTGATCGACTAGCGGCGTCGCAGACCCAGTACTTC
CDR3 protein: CASSDRLAASQTQYF

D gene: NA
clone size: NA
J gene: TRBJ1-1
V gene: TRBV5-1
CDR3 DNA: TGCGCCAGCAGCCCCTCCGTCGTGTTGAACACTGAAGCTTTCTTT
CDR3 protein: CASSPSVVLNTEAFF

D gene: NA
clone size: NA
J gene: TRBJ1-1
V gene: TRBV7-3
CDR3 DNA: TGTGCCAGCAGCTTAGGCAGGGGGAACACTGAAGCTTTCTTT
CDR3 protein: CASSLGRGNTEAFF

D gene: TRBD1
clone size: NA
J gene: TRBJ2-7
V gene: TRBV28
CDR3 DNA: TGTGCCAGCAGTTTCAAATCCGGGACAGTTAGCTCCTACGAGCAGTACTTC
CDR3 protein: CASSFKSGTVSSYEQYF

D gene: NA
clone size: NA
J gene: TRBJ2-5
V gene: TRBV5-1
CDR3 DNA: TGCGCCAGCAGCTTGAGCGGATCCAAAAGGGAGACCCAGTACTTC
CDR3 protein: CASSLSGSKRETQYF

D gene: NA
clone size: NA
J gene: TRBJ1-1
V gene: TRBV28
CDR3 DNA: TGTGCCAGCAATATTGGGACACTGGAAGCTTTCTTT
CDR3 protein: CASNIGTLEAFF

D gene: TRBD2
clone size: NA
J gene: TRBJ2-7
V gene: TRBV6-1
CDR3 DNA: TGTGCCAGCAATTCAGGGCTAGCGGGCTCCTACGAGCAGTACTTC
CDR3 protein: CASNSGLAGSYEQYF

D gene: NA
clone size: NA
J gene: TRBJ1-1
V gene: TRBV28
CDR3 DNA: TGTGCCAGCACCCCAGAATCCATGAACACTGAAGCTTTCTTT
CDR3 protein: CASTPESMNTEAFF

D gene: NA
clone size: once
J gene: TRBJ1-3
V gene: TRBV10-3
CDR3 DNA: TGTGCCATCACGTCAGGGGAAACAAACACCATATATTTT
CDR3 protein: CAITSGETNTIYF

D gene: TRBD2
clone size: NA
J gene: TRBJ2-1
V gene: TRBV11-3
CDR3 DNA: TGTGCCAGTTCTAGCGGGAGACTCGACGAGCAGTTCTTC
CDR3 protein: CASSSGRLDEQFF

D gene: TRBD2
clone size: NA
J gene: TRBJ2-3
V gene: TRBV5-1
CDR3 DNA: TGCGCCAGCAGCTTGGAAGGGTATTGGCCTAGCGGGAGGATAACAGATACGCAGTATTTT
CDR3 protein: CASSLEGYWPSGRITDTQYF

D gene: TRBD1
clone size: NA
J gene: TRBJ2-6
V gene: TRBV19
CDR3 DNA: TGTGCCAGTAGAAACCTTCCGGGACAGGGGCCCGGGGCCAACGTCCTGACTTTC
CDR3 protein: CASRNLPGQGPGANVLTF

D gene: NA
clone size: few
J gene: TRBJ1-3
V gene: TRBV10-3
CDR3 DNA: TGTGCCATCAGTGAGTCCCCCAGGTCGAGCTCTGGAAACACCATATATTTT
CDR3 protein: CAISESPRSSSGNTIYF

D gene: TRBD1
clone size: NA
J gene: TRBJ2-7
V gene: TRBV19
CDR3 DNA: TGTGCCAGTAGTGCACCCCGGGACAGGCTTTCCTACGAGCAGTACTTC
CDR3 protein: CASSAPRDRLSYEQYF

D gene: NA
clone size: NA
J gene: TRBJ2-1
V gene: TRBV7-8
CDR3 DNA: TGTGCCAGCAGCTTAGATTTCCCCCAGCGGACCAGGCAGTTCTTC
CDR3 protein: CASSLDFPQRTRQFF

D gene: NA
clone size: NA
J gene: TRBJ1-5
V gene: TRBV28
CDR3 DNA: TGTGCCAGCAGATTTCGCTGGGGTCAGCCCCAGCATTTT
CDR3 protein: CASRFRWGQPQHF

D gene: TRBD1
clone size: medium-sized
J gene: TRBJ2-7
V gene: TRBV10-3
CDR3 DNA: TGTGCCACGACAGGGGCCTACGAGCAGTACTTC
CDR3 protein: CATTGAYEQYF

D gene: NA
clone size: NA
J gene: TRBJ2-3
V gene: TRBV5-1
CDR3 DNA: TGCGCCAGCAAGGCGTGGAGCACAGATACGCAGTATTTT
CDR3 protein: CASKAWSTDTQYF

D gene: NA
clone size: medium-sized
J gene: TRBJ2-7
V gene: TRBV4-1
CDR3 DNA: TGCGCCAGCAGCCAGGGCCTCCGGGACACAAGTTTTAGGGGGTACGAGCAGTACTTC
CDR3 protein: CASSQGLRDTSFRGYEQYF

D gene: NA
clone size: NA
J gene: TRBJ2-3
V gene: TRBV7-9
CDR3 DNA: TGTGCCAGCAGCTCTAGCACAGATACGCAGTATTTT
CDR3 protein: CASSSSTDTQYF